These T cell receptor beta chains were read from a single sample in a study of blood T cell repertoires in COVID-19. The repertoire was sequenced with immunoSEQ multiplex PCR; TCRdb's copy has only in-frame clones and lacks some. The table lists 100,000 or so clones, approximately 90% of them singletons. Sequencing was carried out using peripheral blood. These TCRs come from a human donor with active COVID-19. The donor label of this sample is uncertain. CDR3s include the opening cysteine and the closing phenylalanine or tryptophan. A D gene is named only where the DNA matches it firmly.

TRBV11-3,-,TRBJ2-1,CASSFGLDNEQFF,TGTGCCAGCAGCTTCGGACTGGACAATGAGCAGTTCTTC
TRBV5-4,-,TRBJ2-1,CASSLTSPNEQFF,TGTGCCAGCAGCTTGACTAGTCCTAACGAGCAGTTCTTC
TRBV9,TRBD2,TRBJ2-2,CASSVSGENTGELFF,TGTGCCAGCAGCGTAAGCGGGGAGAACACCGGGGAGCTGTTTTTT
TRBV18,-,TRBJ2-5,CASSPGQTQYF,TGTGCCAGCTCACCGGGGCAGACCCAGTACTTC
TRBV5-1,-,TRBJ2-2,CASSQDFTGELFF,TGCGCCAGCAGCCAAGACTTCACCGGGGAGCTGTTTTTT
TRBV3-1/TRBV3-2,TRBD2,TRBJ2-5,CASSQEGLAGGQETQYF,TGTGCCAGCAGCCAAGAGGGACTAGCGGGGGGGCAAGAGACCCAGTACTTC
TRBV5-6,TRBD1,TRBJ1-5,CASSFGTGGNHLQPQHF,TGTGCCAGCAGCTTTGGGACAGGGGGCAATCACCTACAGCCCCAGCATTTT
TRBV5-1,-,TRBJ2-1,CASSLAGRGSSYNEQFF,TGCGCCAGCAGCTTGGCCGGACGGGGGAGCTCCTACAATGAGCAGTTCTTC
TRBV7-9,TRBD1,TRBJ2-1,CASSLGGQGAYNEQFF,TGTGCCAGCAGCTTAGGGGGCCAGGGGGCCTACAATGAGCAGTTCTTC
TRBV9,TRBD2,TRBJ2-2,CASTRLPGGAPDGELFF,TGTGCCAGCACCCGTTTGCCCGGGGGGGCCCCTGACGGGGAGCTGTTTTTT
TRBV5-1,TRBD2,TRBJ2-1,CASSSGLAGGPSQFF,TGCGCCAGCAGCTCCGGACTAGCGGGGGGGCCCTCGCAGTTCTTC
TRBV19,TRBD1,TRBJ1-2,CASSRDSLNYYGYTF,TGTGCCAGTAGCCGGGACAGCCTAAACTACTATGGCTACACCTTC
TRBV3-1/TRBV3-2,TRBD1,TRBJ2-7,CASSQDSGTGGYEQYF,TGTGCCAGCAGCCAAGACTCCGGGACAGGGGGCTACGAGCAGTACTTC
TRBV11-2,TRBD1,TRBJ2-3,CASSLIVTGEFYAQYF,TGTGCCAGCAGCTTAATTGTGACAGGGGAGTTCTATGCGCAGTATTTT
TRBV4-1,TRBD2,TRBJ2-5,CASSQEGEAGAFETQYF,TGCGCCAGCAGCCAAGAAGGGGAAGCGGGGGCATTTGAGACCCAGTACTTC
TRBV5-3,TRBD1,TRBJ1-4,CARSAGITGTGNEKLFF,TGTGCCAGAAGCGCGGGGATAACCGGGACAGGGAACGAAAAACTGTTTTTT
TRBV4-3,TRBD2,TRBJ2-7,CASSPGAGGRYEQYF,TGCGCCAGCAGCCCAGGGGCGGGGGGACGGTACGAGCAGTACTTC
TRBV5-1,TRBD2,TRBJ2-3,CASSFSGDSTDTQYF,TGCGCCAGCAGCTTTAGCGGGGATAGCACAGATACGCAGTATTTT
TRBV5-3,-,TRBJ1-5,CARSSELNQPQHF,TGTGCCAGAAGCTCCGAGCTGAATCAGCCCCAGCATTTT